A single sample gave rise to the 30 T cell receptor beta chains below, sequenced in a study of cytomegalovirus exposure and HLA in healthy donors. The primer mix had 60 Vbeta and 13 Jbeta primers. Assay used: immunoSEQ multiplex PCR; TCRdb lists only in-frame clones, some missing. Of roughly 200,000 clones in the sample, around 89% were seen once. The sequencing input was PBMCs. The receptors derive from a woman in her late teens or twenties in good health and CMV-seronegative.

The gene calls are TRBV5-1 and TRBJ1-2; 7 positions agree with TRBD1. The germline gives CDR1 SGHRS, CDR2 YFSETQ. The junction had 6 bases not matched to a gene; V was cut back by 4 bases and J by 6 bases. This CDR3 is built from 13 residues. The CDR3 region has the DNA TGCGCCAGCAGCATCCAGGGGGGTGATGGCTACACCTTC. Translated: CASSIQGGDGYTF.

In DNA, the CDR3 is TGTGCCAGCAGCCCCGGGACAGGGGTAAATACGCAGTATTTT. Translation gives CASSPGTGVNTQYF. The chain joins TRBV4-2 to TRBJ2-3, with 10 bases matching TRBD1. The V and J ends lost 4 bases and 7 bases, in that order; junction bases with no gene match: 5. Germline-derived CDR1 and CDR2 are LGHNA and YNFKEQ. This CDR3 has 14 residues.

CDR3 protein: CASSLNKGDTEAFF. The CDR3 bases are TGTGCCAGCAGCTTAAATAAGGGGGACACTGAAGCTTTCTTT. This chain joins TRBV13 and TRBJ1-1; TRBD1 is a possible D gene (6 bases). CDR1 and CDR2 (germline): PRHDT, FYEKMQ (reference sequence). V shed 2 bases and J shed 3 bases, with 10 bases lying between them. The CDR3 covers 14 residues.

The V gene is TRBV19, the J gene TRBJ1-5; the D gene is possibly TRBD1 (6 bases). Germline V CDR1 and CDR2: LNHDA, SQIVND (reference sequence). This CDR3 has 15 amino acids. Trimming left V 11 bases short and J 2 bases short, with 19 bases between. CDR3 sequence (DNA): TGTGCCTCACAGGGTAGGGGTGATGGCAATCAGCCCCAGCATTTT. Translated, it gives CASQGRGDGNQPQHF.

The V and J genes are TRBV14 and TRBJ2-7; maybe TRBD1 (5 bases). The CDR3 has 14 amino acids. Germline V gene sequence: CDR1 SGHDN, CDR2 FVKESK. V lost 1 base and J 3 bases, leaving 10 bases between the germline ends. The CDR3 nucleotides read TGTGCCAGCAGCCAAGTGACCAGGGTCTACGAGCAGTACTTC. As protein: CASSQVTRVYEQYF. Supplemented by reference TRBV14 and TRBJ2-7, the full variable domain reads EAGVTQFPSHSVIEKGQTVTLRCDPISGHDNLYWYRRVMGKEIKFLLHFVKESKQDESGMPNNRFLAERTGGTYSTLKVQPAELEDSGVYFCASSQVTRVYEQYFGPGTRLTVT.

This clone was recorded only once. The chain carries TRBV28 and TRBJ1-2; D uncertain. Trimming stripped 6 bases from V and 8 bases from J, with 10 bases between. Germline CDR1 and CDR2: MDHEN and SYDVKM. The CDR3 runs to 11 residues. The CDR3 DNA follows: TGTGCCAGCAGGCAACCGGGGGGCTACACCTTC. Translated: CASRQPGGYTF.

The CDR3 DNA reads TGTGCCAGTAAGGGACAGTTTAACGAGCAGTACTTC. Its translation: CASKGQFNEQYF. The V call is TRBV19, the J call TRBJ2-7, with 7 bases lining up with TRBD1. The CDR3 consists of 12 residues. Germline loops: CDR1 LNHDA, CDR2 SQIVND (reference sequence). The trim removed 7 bases at V and 5 bases at J, leaving 5 bases unmatched.

This sequence joins TRBV4-3 and TRBJ2-7; possibly TRBD1 for D (5 bases). CDR3 length: 15 amino acids. V was cut by 0 bases and J by 1 base, with 10 bases left in between. Germline CDR1 and CDR2: LGHNA and YSLEER. The CDR3 spells CASSQDWGSSYEQYF. In DNA form, the CDR3 reads TGCGCCAGCAGCCAAGACTGGGGCAGTTCCTACGAGCAGTACTTC.

The chain employs TRBV4-3 and TRBJ2-7, with 8 bases that match TRBD2. Germline CDR1 reads LGHNA; CDR2 reads YSLEER. The CDR3 has 17 residues. With 0 bases clipped from V and 2 bases from J, the junction kept 9 bases outside the gene matches. CDR3 in DNA: TGCGCCAGCAGCCAAGATGGTAGCGGGATTACTCCCTACGAGCAGTACTTC. This sequence encodes CASSQDGSGITPYEQYF.

J is TRBJ2-7 and V is TRBV28; 7 bases align to TRBD2. The CDR3 runs 18 residues. The junction had 16 bases not matched to a gene; V was cut back by 2 bases and J by 3 bases. Germline lookup yields CDR1 MDHEN and CDR2 SYDVKM. The DNA for the CDR3 is TGTGCCAGCAGTTTACGGTTTCTTCGGCTAGCGGACCTCTACGAGCAGTACTTC. It is translated as CASSLRFLRLADLYEQYF.

The chain is built from TRBV4-3 and TRBJ2-7; 8 bases are shared with TRBD1. Germline trimming cut 0 bases from V and 3 bases from J; bases unmatched to any gene: 4. From germline, CDR1 is LGHNA and CDR2 YSLEER. This CDR3 has 15 residues. CDR3 sequence: CASSQDRGLVYEQYF. The CDR3 DNA reads TGCGCCAGCAGCCAAGACAGGGGGCTGGTCTACGAGCAGTACTTC.

This rearrangement joins TRBV7-6 to TRBJ2-5; possible D gene TRBD2, 7 bases. CDR3 length equals 16 residues. Between the trimmed V and J ends, which lost 5 bases and 2 bases, there was a span of 18 bases. CDR1 and CDR2 from the germline V gene are SGHVS and FNYEAQ. CDR3 nucleotides: TGTGCCAGCAGCCTCCCGAGCGCGGGGGCTCAAGAGACCCAGTACTTC. Amino acids: CASSLPSAGAQETQYF.

CDR3 residues: CASRLRDRWNYEQYF. The CDR3 coding sequence is TGTGCCAGCAGGCTCCGGGACAGGTGGAACTACGAGCAGTACTTC. V gene TRBV6-5 combines with J gene TRBJ2-5, with 8 positions matching TRBD1. Near its end, the DNA agrees better with TRBJ2-7, so the J call may be wrong. Germline V lookup: CDR1 MNHEY, CDR2 SVGAGI. The CDR3 runs 15 residues.

The J gene is TRBJ2-7, the V gene TRBV18; D is possibly TRBD2 (5 bases). The ends were cut back, 5 bases at V and 1 base at J, with 18 bases in the middle. This CDR3 has 16 amino acids. Germline V gene sequence: CDR1 KGHSH, CDR2 LQKENI. The CDR3 reads CASSTGRGRYSYEQYF. CDR3 DNA: TGTGCCAGCTCAACGGGTCGGGGAAGGTATTCCTACGAGCAGTACTTC.

This sequence joins TRBV12-2 and TRBJ2-7; TRBD1 was called by the table and not checked on the DNA. TRBV12-2 is reported as a pseudogene. The length of the CDR3 is 17 residues. CDR3 nucleotides: TGTGCAAGTCGCTTAGTATTTAGCCGGACAGCCTTTTACGAGCAGTACTTC. Translation gives CASRLVFSRTAFYEQYF.

This clone was recorded once. The chain links TRBV19 to TRBJ2-7, with a tentative D call TRBD1 (6 bases). CDR3 size: 14 residues. Germline loops: CDR1 LNHDA, CDR2 SQIVND (reference sequence). The ends were cut back, 4 bases at V and 2 bases at J, with 12 bases in the middle. CDR3 sequence: CASSTRTATYEQYF. In nucleotides, the CDR3 is TGTGCCAGTAGTACCCGGACAGCTACCTACGAGCAGTACTTC. Supplemented by reference TRBV19 and TRBJ2-7, the full variable domain reads DGGITQSPKYLFRKEGQNVTLSCEQNLNHDAMYWYRQDPGQGLRLIYYSQIVNDFQKGDIAEGYSVSREKKESFPLTVTSAQKNPTAFYLCASSTRTATYEQYFGPGTRLTVT.

This chain links TRBV11-2 with TRBJ2-5; 8 bases are a match to TRBD2. The end of the DNA is better explained by TRBJ2-7, so the J call may be wrong. In germline, CDR1 is SGHAT, CDR2 FQNNGV. This CDR3 comprises 13 residues. CDR3 DNA: TGTGCCAGCAGCCAGGGACTAGCCTACGAGCAGTACTTC. It translates to CASSQGLAYEQYF.

The chain has TRBV18 and TRBJ1-1; possible D gene TRBD1, 5 bases. Trimming removed 3 bases from V and 4 bases from J, with 12 bases in between. CDR3 length equals 14 residues. CDR1 and CDR2 from the germline V gene are KGHSH and LQKENI. The DNA for the CDR3 is TGTGCCAGCTCACCGTCTGGGGCGGTCACTGAAGCTTTCTTT. Its translation is CASSPSGAVTEAFF.

This sequence joins TRBV6-5 and TRBJ2-3, with D perhaps TRBD2 (6 bases). Trimming shortened V by 2 bases and J by 1 base, and 7 bases separated the two germline ends. The germline V gene encodes CDR1 MNHEY and CDR2 SVGAGI. The CDR3 spans 14 residues. The CDR3 sequence is CASSYGGGTDTQYF. The CDR3 coding sequence is TGTGCCAGCAGTTACGGCGGGGGCACAGATACGCAGTATTTT.

The rearrangement joins TRBV5-1 to TRBJ2-7, with D tentatively TRBD1 (6 bases). V shed 2 bases and J shed 4 bases, with 10 bases lying between them. Germline V gene data show CDR1 as SGHRS and CDR2 as YFSETQ. The CDR3 runs 13 residues. The CDR3 region has the DNA TGCGCCAGCAGCTTAGGACAGAGTTACGAGCAGTACTTC. Encoded protein: CASSLGQSYEQYF.

This clone was detected a few times. The V call is TRBV7-2, the J call TRBJ2-7, with 8 bases aligning to TRBD1. The V segment lost 5 bases and the J segment 5 bases; nucleotides outside the gene matches: 8. There are 14 residues in the CDR3. Germline V gene data show CDR1 as SGHTA and CDR2 as FQGNSA. The CDR3 region is CASSLQGGLNEQYF. The CDR3 nucleotides are TGTGCCAGCAGCCTACAGGGGGGATTGAACGAGCAGTACTTC. The entire variable domain, with the rest obtained from reference TRBV7-2 and TRBJ2-7, is as follows: GAGVSQSPSNKVTEKGKDVELRCDPISGHTALYWYRQSLGQGLEFLIYFQGNSAPDKSGLPSDRFSAERTGGSVSTLTIQRTQQEDSAVYLCASSLQGGLNEQYFGPGTRLTVT.

This chain links TRBV5-6 with TRBJ1-2; 7 bases align to TRBD1. Per germline, CDR1 SGHDT and CDR2 YYEEEE. After removal of 0 bases from V and 0 bases from J, the junction contained 8 bases not matched to a gene. The CDR3 is 17 residues long. CDR3 sequence (DNA): TGTGCCAGCAGCTTGGGAGACCAGGGGGTAGCTAACTATGGCTACACCTTC. Translated, it gives CASSLGDQGVANYGYTF.

The V call is TRBV5-1, the J call TRBJ1-1; TRBD1 is a possible D gene (5 bases). The CDR3 extends over 14 amino acids. Trimming removed 2 bases at V and 4 bases at J, with 12 bases between. Germline CDR1 and CDR2: SGHRS and YFSETQ. Here the CDR3 reads CASSLWDSATEAFF. The CDR3, as DNA: TGCGCCAGCAGCTTATGGGACTCGGCCACTGAAGCTTTCTTT.

The genes are TRBV11-2 and TRBJ2-7, with 11 bases fitting TRBD2. This CDR3 has 15 residues. From germline, CDR1 is SGHAT and CDR2 FQNNGV. After removal of 5 bases from V and 2 bases from J, the junction contained 5 bases not matched to a gene. CDR3 sequence: CASSKGLAEPYEQYF. CDR3 in DNA: TGTGCCAGCAGCAAGGGACTAGCGGAACCCTACGAGCAGTACTTC. The full variable domain, rest sourced from reference TRBV11-2 and TRBJ2-7, is EAGVAQSPRYKIIEKRQSVAFWCNPISGHATLYWYQQILGQGPKLLIQFQNNGVVDDSQLPKDRFSAERLKGVDSTLKIQPAKLEDSAVYLCASSKGLAEPYEQYFGPGTRLTVT.

This clone was detected once. The rearrangement uses TRBV4-1 and TRBJ2-5; 11 nucleotides agree with TRBD2. The germline gives CDR1 MGHRA, CDR2 YSYEKL. The CDR3 consists of 17 residues. The V and J ends lost 4 bases and 9 bases, in that order; junction bases with no gene match: 16. This CDR3 is CASSPWLVASGGRAQYF. As DNA, the CDR3 is TGCGCCAGCAGCCCGTGGCTTGTGGCTAGCGGGGGGCGGGCCCAGTACTTC.

V and J are TRBV5-1 and TRBJ2-3, with 8 bases matching TRBD1. Germline V gives CDR1 SGHRS, CDR2 YFSETQ. This CDR3 has 15 residues. The V segment lost 4 bases and the J segment 0 bases; nucleotides outside the gene matches: 4. This CDR3 reads CASSPGGGSTDTQYF. The CDR3 coding sequence is TGCGCCAGCAGCCCAGGGGGCGGTAGCACAGATACGCAGTATTTT.

Notes on this clone: Other DNA variants within this sample encode the same CDR3. The CDR3 loop reads CASSLKLNEQFF. CDR3 nucleotide sequence: TGTGCCAGCAGCTTAAAATTAAATGAGCAGTTCTTC. The chain combines TRBV7-9 with TRBJ2-1; D gene uncertain. This CDR3 spans 12 amino acids. Trimming removed 2 bases at V and 7 bases at J, with 6 bases between. Germline CDR1 is SEHNR and CDR2 is FQNEAQ (reference sequence).

The genes are TRBV6-1 and TRBJ2-7; 7 nucleotides line up with TRBD1. CDR1 is MNHNS, CDR2 SASEGT, per germline. CDR3 size: 15 residues. V lost 2 bases, J lost 2 bases, and 6 bases stayed unmatched. CDR3 nucleotides: TGTGCCAGCAGTGAATCATGGGGACAGACCTACGAGCAGTACTTC. This translates into CASSESWGQTYEQYF.

This sequence joins TRBV5-1 and TRBJ2-5, with 9 bases fitting TRBD1. V trimming: 4 bases; J trimming: 4 bases; junction bases outside the gene matches: 8. This CDR3 contains 15 residues. The germline CDR1 and CDR2 sequences are SGHRS and YFSETQ. CDR3 DNA: TGCGCCAGCAGCATAACAGGGGGCGGGGGAGAGACCCAGTACTTC. Encoded protein: CASSITGGGGETQYF.

This clone was recorded a few times. V gene TRBV7-6 combines with J gene TRBJ1-1; D not certain. Trimming stripped 1 base from V and 1 base from J, with 4 bases between. The CDR3 has 13 amino acids. CDR1 SGHVS and CDR2 FNYEAQ come from the germline V gene. DNA for the CDR3: TGTGCCAGCAGCTTAGAACAGAACACTGAAGCTTTCTTT. Its protein is CASSLEQNTEAFF.